Listed below are T cell receptor beta chains from one sample, sequenced in a study of blood T cell repertoires in COVID-19. Libraries were prepared by immunoSEQ multiplex PCR; TCRdb keeps only in-frame clonotypes and omits some of them. The repertoire has roughly 140,000 clones, around four fifths of them found once; the top ten carry roughly 2.3%. Source material: peripheral blood. These receptors all stem from a man aged 65 to 85 with acute or convalescent COVID-19. CDR3s include the opening cysteine and the closing phenylalanine or tryptophan. Each record gives: V gene, J gene, clone size, D gene, CDR3 protein, CDR3 DNA. D genes are given only for firm matches. Clone size is not always given. Where it is, it says once, few, many or a class for expanded clones.

>TRBV2|TRBJ1-2|-|-
CASSVEVLDGYTF
TGTGCCAGCAGTGTAGAGGTTTTAGATGGCTACACCTTC
>TRBV6-5|TRBJ1-6|-|-
CASSYSNRANSPLHF
TGTGCCAGCAGTTACTCTAACAGGGCAAATTCACCCCTCCACTTT
>TRBV18|TRBJ1-6|-|TRBD1
CASSPGQAINSPLHF
TGTGCCAGCTCACCGGGACAGGCGATTAATTCACCCCTCCACTTT
>TRBV6-5|TRBJ1-1|few|-
CASSRRQEEAFF
TGTGCCAGCAGTCGACGACAGGAGGAAGCTTTCTTT
>TRBV18|TRBJ2-1|-|TRBD1
CASTDRGEGNEQFF
TGTGCCAGCACTGACAGGGGAGAGGGCAATGAGCAGTTCTTC
>TRBV7-9|TRBJ1-2|-|TRBD1
CAGTRTGANYGYTF
TGTGCCGGGACGAGGACAGGAGCTAACTATGGCTACACCTTC
>TRBV11-1|TRBJ1-1|-|TRBD1
CASSTDRGRGTEAFF
TGTGCCAGCAGCACGGACAGGGGGCGGGGCACTGAAGCTTTCTTT
>TRBV6-2/TRBV6-3|TRBJ2-5|-|-
CASSYGALQETQYF
TGTGCCAGCAGTTACGGGGCCTTACAAGAGACCCAGTACTTC
>TRBV12-3/TRBV12-4|TRBJ2-3|-|-
CASRQGSTDTQYF
TGTGCCAGCAGACAGGGATCCACAGATACGCAGTATTTT
>TRBV24-1|TRBJ2-7|-|TRBD1
CATSDHTGTGGGEQYF
TGTGCCACCAGTGACCATACCGGGACAGGGGGAGGCGAGCAGTACTTC
>TRBV6-5|TRBJ2-1|-|-
CASTQGNEQFF
TGTGCCAGTACTCAGGGCAATGAGCAGTTCTTC
>TRBV5-5|TRBJ2-1|-|TRBD2
CASRSLAGTYNEQFF
TGTGCCAGCAGGTCTCTAGCGGGGACATACAATGAGCAGTTCTTC
>TRBV28|TRBJ1-4|-|TRBD1
CATKTGTGIEKLFF
TGTGCCACAAAAACCGGGACAGGGATTGAAAAACTGTTTTTT
>TRBV15|TRBJ2-5|-|TRBD1
CATSREQGAETQYF
TGTGCCACCAGCAGAGAACAGGGGGCAGAGACCCAGTACTTC
>TRBV7-9|TRBJ2-5|-|TRBD1
CASSVQGTVQETQYF
TGTGCCAGCAGCGTTCAAGGGACAGTCCAAGAGACCCAGTACTTC
>TRBV28|TRBJ2-5|-|TRBD1
CAIMTGTGLRETQYF
TGTGCCATTATGACGGGGACAGGCCTAAGGGAGACCCAGTACTTC
>TRBV28|TRBJ2-3|-|-
CASQGGWGTDTQYF
TGTGCCAGCCAGGGAGGCTGGGGCACAGATACGCAGTATTTT
>TRBV3-1/TRBV3-2|TRBJ1-3|-|-
CASRPTLTDSGNTIYF
TGTGCCAGCAGACCTACATTGACAGACTCTGGAAACACCATATATTTT
>TRBV4-2|TRBJ2-2|-|-
CASSPGHGNTGELFF
TGTGCCAGCAGCCCGGGACACGGGAACACCGGGGAGCTGTTTTTT
>TRBV3-1/TRBV3-2|TRBJ2-7|-|TRBD1
CASSLPGQDYEQYF
TGTGCCAGCAGCCTACCCGGACAGGACTACGAGCAGTACTTC
>TRBV5-4|TRBJ2-3|-|-
CASSLDQRSTDTQYF
TGTGCCAGCAGCTTGGACCAGCGGTCCACAGATACGCAGTATTTT
>TRBV3-1/TRBV3-2|TRBJ2-1|-|-
CASSQRVYEQFF
TGTGCCAGCAGCCAACGAGTCTATGAGCAGTTCTTC
>TRBV24-1|TRBJ2-3|-|-
CATSVSGGTDTQYF
TGTGCCACCAGTGTGTCAGGGGGCACAGATACGCAGTATTTT
>TRBV5-1|TRBJ2-3|once|-
CASSLEGGHDTDTQYF
TGCGCCAGCAGCTTGGAAGGAGGTCACGACACAGATACGCAGTATTTT
>TRBV3-1/TRBV3-2|TRBJ1-5|-|TRBD1
CASSQDDRVNQPQHF
TGTGCCAGCAGCCAAGACGACAGGGTGAATCAGCCCCAGCATTTT
>TRBV7-7|TRBJ2-5|-|TRBD2
CASSLGGTSGGQETQYF
TGTGCTAGCAGCTTAGGGGGGACTAGCGGGGGCCAAGAGACCCAGTACTTC
>TRBV5-6|TRBJ2-4|-|-
CASSQGLAKNIQYF
TGTGCCAGCAGCCAAGGACTAGCCAAAAACATTCAGTACTTC
>TRBV3-1/TRBV3-2|TRBJ1-1|-|TRBD1
CASSVRTGPSEAFF
TGTGCCAGCAGCGTACGGACAGGGCCCAGTGAAGCTTTCTTT
>TRBV6-5|TRBJ2-3|-|-
CASSPTRVADTQYF
TGTGCCAGCAGCCCGACGAGGGTCGCAGATACGCAGTATTTT
>TRBV11-2|TRBJ2-2|-|-
CASSQKSGNTGELFF
TGTGCCAGCAGCCAAAAATCAGGGAACACCGGGGAGCTGTTTTTT
>TRBV3-1/TRBV3-2|TRBJ1-4|-|-
CASSQERGLMAEKLFF
TGTGCCAGCAGCCAAGAACGCGGTCTAATGGCTGAAAAACTGTTTTTT
>TRBV9|TRBJ1-2|-|TRBD1
CASSPIDPGQWASF
TGTGCCAGCAGCCCCATCGATCCGGGACAGTGGGCGAGCTTC
>TRBV6-2/TRBV6-3|TRBJ1-5|-|-
CASSRTDSNQPQHF
TGTGCCAGCAGCCGGACAGATAGCAATCAGCCCCAGCATTTT
>TRBV28|TRBJ1-1|-|TRBD1
CASSRHTGGSTEAFF
TGTGCCAGCAGTAGACACACAGGGGGGAGCACTGAAGCTTTCTTT
>TRBV7-6|TRBJ2-3|-|TRBD2
CASSWTSGNTDTQYF
TGTGCCAGCAGCTGGACTAGCGGAAACACAGATACGCAGTATTTT
>TRBV20-1|TRBJ2-7|-|-
CSASRVSGSPYEQYF
TGCAGTGCTAGTCGTGTGTCGGGGAGTCCCTACGAGCAGTACTTC
>TRBV7-3|TRBJ2-3|once|-
CASSRGGQGTDTQYF
TGTGCCAGCAGCCGGGGAGGGCAGGGGACAGATACGCAGTATTTT
>TRBV30|TRBJ1-2|-|-
CAWSEGRNYGYTF
TGTGCCTGGAGCGAGGGCCGAAACTATGGCTACACCTTC
>TRBV12-3/TRBV12-4|TRBJ1-4|many|-
CASSPASNEKLFF
TGTGCCAGCAGTCCTGCGAGTAATGAAAAACTGTTTTTT
>TRBV19|TRBJ2-6|few|-
CASSIGQVNSGANVLTF
TGTGCCAGTAGTATAGGGCAGGTTAACTCTGGGGCCAACGTCCTGACTTTC
>TRBV6-5|TRBJ1-1|-|-
CASKRSGAYTEAFF
TGTGCCAGCAAAAGGAGCGGAGCCTACACTGAAGCTTTCTTT
>TRBV10-3|TRBJ2-1|-|TRBD1
CAITSQGDSYNEQFF
TGTGCCATCACCTCGCAGGGGGACTCCTACAATGAGCAGTTCTTC
>TRBV29-1|TRBJ2-5|-|-
CSVQNRQTIQETQYF
TGCAGCGTCCAGAACAGACAGACCATCCAAGAGACCCAGTACTTC
>TRBV7-2|TRBJ2-1|-|-
CASRLRGSSGPDEQFF
TGTGCCAGCAGACTTAGGGGGTCGTCGGGGCCCGATGAGCAGTTCTTC
>TRBV4-1|TRBJ1-4|-|TRBD1
CASSPTGGATNEKLFF
TGCGCCAGCAGCCCAACAGGGGGTGCAACTAATGAAAAACTGTTTTTT
>TRBV10-3|TRBJ2-7|-|TRBD1
CAIRDRGFPYEQYF
TGTGCCATCCGGGACAGGGGATTCCCCTACGAGCAGTACTTC
>TRBV19|TRBJ2-2|once|-
CASSSSSAFPNTGELFF
TGTGCCAGTAGTTCGTCTAGCGCGTTCCCAAACACCGGGGAGCTGTTTTTT
>TRBV29-1|TRBJ2-7|-|TRBD1
CSVRTGPYEQYF
TGCAGCGTTAGGACAGGGCCCTACGAGCAGTACTTC
>TRBV6-5|TRBJ1-6|few|-
CASSRTVEDSPLHF
TGTGCCAGCAGCCGGACAGTGGAGGATTCACCCCTCCACTTT
>TRBV7-6|TRBJ1-2|once|TRBD1
CASSLGPGTELNYGYTF
TGTGCCAGCAGCTTAGGTCCCGGGACAGAGCTTAACTATGGCTACACCTTC
>TRBV11-2|TRBJ2-6|-|-
CASSFLRGRSSGANVLTF
TGTGCCAGCAGCTTCTTGCGGGGCCGAAGCTCTGGGGCCAACGTCCTGACTTTC
>TRBV29-1|TRBJ2-1|-|-
CSVNTGGRFAGSYNEQFF
TGCAGCGTCAACACAGGTGGGAGGTTTGCCGGTTCCTACAATGAGCAGTTCTTC
>TRBV5-5|TRBJ2-3|-|TRBD1
CASSHFLGQRDTQYF
TGTGCCAGCAGCCACTTTTTGGGACAGCGAGATACGCAGTATTTT